These 6 T cell receptor beta chains were sequenced from one sample in a study of blood T cell repertoires in COVID-19. Measured with immunoSEQ multiplex PCR; TCRdb has only the in-frame clones, and not every one. Among tens of thousands of clones listed, approximately 90% were seen once. The sample comprised peripheral blood. The receptors were sampled from a man between 60 and 70 years old with active COVID-19.

The chain recombines TRBV6-6 with TRBJ2-7, with D possibly TRBD1 on 5 matching bases. CDR3 size: 15 residues. CDR1 is MNHNY and CDR2 is SVGAGI in the germline V gene (reference sequence). With 0 bases removed from V and 3 bases from J, the gap between germline ends came to 12 bases. The CDR3 sequence: CASSYSGAAGYEQYF. The CDR3 region has the DNA TGTGCCAGCAGTTACTCAGGGGCAGCAGGCTACGAGCAGTACTTC.

This chain uses TRBV15 with TRBJ2-4; 8 positions match TRBD1. The CDR3 is 16 residues long. Germline V gene lookup returns CDR1 LNHNV and CDR2 YYDKDF (reference sequence). Losses at the gene ends were 5 bases for V and 5 bases for J; bases not matched to a gene: 11. CDR3 sequence reads: CATSLARTGIENIQYF. CDR3 in DNA: TGTGCCACCAGCTTAGCTAGGACAGGGATTGAAAACATTCAGTACTTC.

This chain joins TRBV12-3 or TRBV12-4 and TRBJ2-7; the D gene is possibly TRBD1 (6 bases). Between the trimmed V and J ends, which lost 6 bases and 4 bases, there was a span of 13 bases. The CDR3 sequence is 13 residues long. The CDR3 DNA reads as TGTGCCAGCAGACTTGACAGGTTGTACGAGCAGTACTTC. The encoded protein is CASRLDRLYEQYF.

The V call is TRBV5-4, the J call TRBJ1-2; 8 bases fit TRBD1. CDR1 is SGHNT, CDR2 YYREEE, per germline (reference sequence). The CDR3 has 13 amino acids. Trimming took 4 bases from V and 5 from J; bases not matched to a gene: 4. The CDR3 spells CASSQGQGYGYTF. CDR3 in DNA: TGTGCCAGCAGCCAAGGACAGGGATATGGCTACACCTTC.

The chain links TRBV28 to TRBJ2-7; 8 bases line up with TRBD2. Trimming removed 6 bases from V and 7 bases from J; junction bases left unmatched: 14. The germline gives CDR1 MDHEN, CDR2 SYDVKM. The CDR3 consists of 15 residues. In DNA form, the CDR3 reads TGTGCCAGCAGGACCTACAAAGCGGGAGATGAGGAGCAGTACTTC. Protein: CASRTYKAGDEEQYF.

The J gene is TRBJ2-3, the V gene TRBV7-2; tentative D call: TRBD2 (6 bases). Germline CDR1 and CDR2: SGHTA and FQGNSA. Trimming removed 4 bases from V and 0 bases from J, with 17 bases in between. This CDR3 is 17 amino acids long. CDR3: CASSSPAGGISTDTQYF. The CDR3 region has the DNA TGTGCCAGCAGCTCCCCGGCGGGCGGGATCAGCACAGATACGCAGTATTTT.